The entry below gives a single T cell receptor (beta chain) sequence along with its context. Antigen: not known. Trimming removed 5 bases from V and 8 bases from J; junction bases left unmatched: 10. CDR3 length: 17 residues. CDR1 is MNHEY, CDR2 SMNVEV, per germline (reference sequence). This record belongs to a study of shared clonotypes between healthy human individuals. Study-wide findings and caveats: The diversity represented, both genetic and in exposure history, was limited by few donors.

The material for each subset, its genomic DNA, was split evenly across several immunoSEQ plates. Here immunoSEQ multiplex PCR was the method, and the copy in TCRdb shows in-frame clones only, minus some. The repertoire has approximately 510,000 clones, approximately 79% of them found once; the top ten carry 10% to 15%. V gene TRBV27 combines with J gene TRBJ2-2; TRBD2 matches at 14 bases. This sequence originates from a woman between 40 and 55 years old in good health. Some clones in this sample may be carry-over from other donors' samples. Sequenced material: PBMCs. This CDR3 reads CASSLTGTSGRRGELFF. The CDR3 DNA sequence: TGTGCCAGCAGTCTGACCGGGACTAGCGGGAGACGGGGGGAGCTGTTTTTT.